This T cell receptor beta chain was documented in a study of graft-versus-host responses after intestinal transplantation. Study overall: Anti-thymocyte globulin induction was given to all recipients, followed by tacrolimus and steroids for around three years. The study's findings and limits: There was an association between peak levels of circulating GvH clones and early post-transplant HvG declines. Ileal or blood samples showed some GvH clones first, and such clones were also found in recipient marrow.

Sequencing used immunoSEQ multiplex PCR; TCRdb keeps in-frame clones, though not all of them. The table includes around 29,000 clones, about 85% detected once. To note about this clone: Its antigen is unknown.

CDR1 is SGHRS, CDR2 YFSETQ, per germline. CDR3 size: 15 residues. The V gene lost 0 bases and the J gene lost 0 bases, with 9 bases spanning the gap. This receptor was taken from a human patient who received an intestinal transplant, so some T cells may come from the graft donor. V is TRBV5-1 and J is TRBJ1-1, with D possibly being TRBD1 (5 bases). The sequenced sample was PBMCs, obtained 450 to 480 days after intestinal transplantation. This CDR3 is CASSLAMGLNTEAFF. The CDR3 DNA reads as TGCGCCAGCAGCTTGGCTATGGGACTGAACACTGAAGCTTTCTTT.